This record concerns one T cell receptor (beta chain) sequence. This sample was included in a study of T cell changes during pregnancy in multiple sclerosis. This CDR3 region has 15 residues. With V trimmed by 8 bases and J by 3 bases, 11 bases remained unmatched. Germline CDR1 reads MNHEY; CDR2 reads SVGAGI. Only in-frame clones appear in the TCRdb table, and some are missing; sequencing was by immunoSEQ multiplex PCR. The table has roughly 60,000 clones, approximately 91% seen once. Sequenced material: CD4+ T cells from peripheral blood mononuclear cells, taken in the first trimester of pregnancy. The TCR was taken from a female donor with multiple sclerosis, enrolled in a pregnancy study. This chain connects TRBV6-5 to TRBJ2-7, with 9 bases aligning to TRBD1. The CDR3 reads CASGPDRGFFYEQYF. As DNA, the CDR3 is TGTGCCAGCGGCCCGGACAGGGGATTTTTCTACGAGCAGTACTTC.